This is a list of T cell receptor beta chains from one sample in a study of beta chain features in type 1 diabetes. Profiled with immunoSEQ multiplex PCR; TCRdb holds only in-frame clones, not every one. This table holds under 250,000 clones, over 12% found once. Sequenced: naive CD4+ T cells from blood. All receptors come from a middle-aged woman in good health. Both conserved end residues are part of each CDR3.

v_gene | CDR3aa
TRBV7-2 | CASSSQRRQNYGYTF
TRBV9 | CASSVGQGGSGYTF
TRBV5-4 | CASSLDGTDWGYEQYF
TRBV19 | CASSSTGGAGGYTF
TRBV29-1 | CSALQGGIGYEQYF
TRBV10-3 | CAISPNRQVTSTDTQYF
TRBV27 | CASSFGRYGDSPSSGANVLTF
TRBV19 | CASSIVDRRNTQYF
TRBV2 | CASSLDPGLSTDTQYF
TRBV9 | CASSDGGRTEAFF
TRBV27 | CASSLWGTDRVNSPLHF
TRBV18 | CASSPPGQSNQPQHF
TRBV7-9 | CASSLEGRQGGEAFF
TRBV5-4 | CASSLGQGVTGELFF
TRBV5-4 | CASSLDRAAVYEQYF
TRBV6-1 | CATQIGRYNEQFF
TRBV7-2 | CASSTDRGSNYGYTF
TRBV29-1 | CSVRDSLLEQYF
TRBV4-1 | CASSQRNPGQGATNEKLFF
TRBV9 | CASSVGSQGGRETQYF
TRBV5-6 | CASSVFGTPIEQYF
TRBV5-4 | CASSSSLAGGFRNLHEQFF
TRBV25-1 | CASSLGLAGQETQYF
TRBV25-1 | CASRPTGPTGELFF
TRBV29-1 | CSVETLGSSYNEQFF
TRBV5-1 | CASSFRQASYEQYF
TRBV15 | CATSKSGAMGDTQYF
TRBV10-3 | CAISETPGVQPQHF
TRBV2 | CASSAGQGSYEQYF
TRBV18 | CASSRQGEEETQYF
TRBV2 | CATSLDSYNEQFF
TRBV2 | CASVGIAGGTDTQYF
TRBV5-4 | CASALGGASNEKLFF
TRBV11-2 | CASSLRTDQLQYF
TRBV6-6 | CASSYDSYNEQFF
TRBV11-1 | CASSLYPGQGARETQYF
TRBV6-6 | CASKIAGVSYNEQFF
TRBV6-5 | CASSYSGTGTYTQYF
TRBV7-9 | CASSPGGQGRFEQYF
TRBV9 | CASSVGSTYNEQFF
TRBV7-8 | CASSPQGAPPQHF
TRBV2 | CASRRRQGDYEQYF